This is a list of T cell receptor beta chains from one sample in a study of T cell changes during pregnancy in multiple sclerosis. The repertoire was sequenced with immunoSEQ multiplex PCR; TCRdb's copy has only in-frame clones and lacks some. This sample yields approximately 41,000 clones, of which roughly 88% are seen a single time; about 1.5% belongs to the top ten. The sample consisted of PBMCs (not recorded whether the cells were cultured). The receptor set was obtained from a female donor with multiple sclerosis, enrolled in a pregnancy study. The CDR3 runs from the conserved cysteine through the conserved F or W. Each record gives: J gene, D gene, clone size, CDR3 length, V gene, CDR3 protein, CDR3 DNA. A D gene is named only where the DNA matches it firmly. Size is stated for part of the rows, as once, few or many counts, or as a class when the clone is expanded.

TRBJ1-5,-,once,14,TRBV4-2,CASSQAHSNQPQHF,TGTGCCAGCAGCCAGGCCCACAGCAATCAGCCCCAGCATTTT
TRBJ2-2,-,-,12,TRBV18,CASSPGDGELFF,TGTGCCAGCTCCCCGGGGGACGGGGAGCTGTTTTTT
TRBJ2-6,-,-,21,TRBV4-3,CASSHGWGTAGVESGANVLTF,TGCGCCAGCAGCCACGGGTGGGGGACAGCGGGTGTGGAGTCTGGGGCCAACGTCCTGACTTTC
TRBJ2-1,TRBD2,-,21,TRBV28,CASSLPGTSGRKWGVYNEQFF,TGTGCCAGCAGTTTACCTGGGACTAGCGGGAGAAAGTGGGGTGTGTACAATGAGCAGTTCTTC
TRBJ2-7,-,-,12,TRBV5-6,CASSLIRGEQYF,TGTGCCAGCAGCTTGATTCGGGGGGAGCAGTACTTC
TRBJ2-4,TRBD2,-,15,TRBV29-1,CSVVGGEGTKNIQYF,TGCAGCGTTGTAGGCGGGGAGGGGACCAAAAACATTCAGTACTTC
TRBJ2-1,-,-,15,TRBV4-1,CASSQDRGSYNEQFF,TGCGCCAGCAGCCAAGATCGGGGCTCCTACAATGAGCAGTTCTTC
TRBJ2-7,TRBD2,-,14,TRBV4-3,CASSPTSGNYEQYF,TGCGCCAGCAGCCCGACTAGCGGGAATTACGAGCAGTACTTC
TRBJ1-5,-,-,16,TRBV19,CASSIDLPGSNQPQHF,TGTGCCAGTAGTATAGATCTCCCCGGAAGCAATCAGCCCCAGCATTTT
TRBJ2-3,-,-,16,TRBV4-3,CASSQVFAARPDTQYF,TGCGCCAGCAGCCAAGTGTTCGCGGCGAGGCCAGATACGCAGTATTTT
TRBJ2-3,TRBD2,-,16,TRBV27,CASSLTAGGGTDTQYF,TGTGCCAGCAGTTTAACCGCGGGAGGTGGGACAGATACGCAGTATTTT
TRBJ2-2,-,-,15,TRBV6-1,CASSEMTGVTGELFF,TGTGCCAGCAGTGAAATGACGGGAGTAACCGGGGAGCTGTTTTTT
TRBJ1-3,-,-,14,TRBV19,CASTRRDSGNTIYF,TGTGCCAGTACAAGGAGGGACTCTGGAAACACCATATATTTT
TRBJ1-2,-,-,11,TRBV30,CAWSISYGYTF,TGTGCCTGGAGTATATCCTATGGCTACACCTTC